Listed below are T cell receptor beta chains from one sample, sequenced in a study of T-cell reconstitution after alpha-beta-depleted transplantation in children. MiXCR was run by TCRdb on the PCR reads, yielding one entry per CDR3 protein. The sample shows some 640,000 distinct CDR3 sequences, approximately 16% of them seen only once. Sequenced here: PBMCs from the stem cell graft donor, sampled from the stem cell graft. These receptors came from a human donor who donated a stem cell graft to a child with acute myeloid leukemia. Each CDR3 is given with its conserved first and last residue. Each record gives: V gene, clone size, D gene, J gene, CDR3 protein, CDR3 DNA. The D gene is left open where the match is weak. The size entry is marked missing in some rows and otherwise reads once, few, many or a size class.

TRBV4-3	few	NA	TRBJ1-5	CASSQGYAYGNQPQHF	TGCGCCAGCAGCCAAGGTTACGCCTATGGCAATCAGCCCCAGCATTTT
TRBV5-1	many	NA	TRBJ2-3	CASSWDDRTDTQYF	TGCGCCAGCAGCTGGGACGACCGAACAGATACGCAGTATTTT
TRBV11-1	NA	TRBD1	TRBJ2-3	CASSPDRGRADTQYF	TGTGCCAGCAGCCCGGACAGGGGGCGGGCAGATACGCAGTATTTT
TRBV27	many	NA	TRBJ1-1	CASSFYPWTALNTEAFF	TGTGCCAGCAGTTTCTATCCCTGGACAGCTTTGAACACTGAAGCTTTCTTT
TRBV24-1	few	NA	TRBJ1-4	CATSWGANEKLFF	TGTGCCACCAGCTGGGGAGCAAATGAAAAACTGTTTTTT
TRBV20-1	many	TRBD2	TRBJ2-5	CSADRLAGGQETQYF	TGCAGTGCTGATAGACTAGCGGGGGGACAAGAGACCCAGTACTTC
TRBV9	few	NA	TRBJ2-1	CASSVGQGAWNEQFF	TGTGCCAGCAGCGTAGGTCAGGGAGCATGGAATGAGCAGTTCTTC
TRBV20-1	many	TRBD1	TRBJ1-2	CSASAATGGAYYGYTF	TGCAGTGCTAGTGCTGCTACAGGGGGCGCTTACTATGGCTACACCTTC
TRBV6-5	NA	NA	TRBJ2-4	CASSFIGQGNIQYF	TGTGCCAGCAGTTTTATAGGCCAGGGGAACATTCAGTACTTC
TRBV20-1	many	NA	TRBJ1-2	CSARVEGIYGYTF	TGCAGTGCTAGAGTCGAGGGGATCTATGGCTACACCTTC
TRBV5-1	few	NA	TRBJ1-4	CASSVNRDEKLFF	TGCGCCAGCAGCGTCAACAGGGATGAAAAACTGTTTTTT
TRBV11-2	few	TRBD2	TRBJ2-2	CASSLPYSGTSVTGELFF	TGTGCCAGCAGCTTACCCTATTCTGGGACTAGCGTCACCGGGGAGCTGTTTTTT
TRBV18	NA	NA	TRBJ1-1	CASSPGNNRNTEAFF	TGTGCCAGCTCACCAGGGAATAATAGGAACACTGAAGCTTTCTTT
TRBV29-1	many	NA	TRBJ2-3	CSVRIGLGTDTQYF	TGCAGCGTTCGTATCGGGCTTGGGACAGATACGCAGTATTTT
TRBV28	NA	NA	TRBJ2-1	CASSSSESYNEQFF	TGTGCCAGCAGTTCCTCCGAATCTTACAATGAGCAGTTCTTC
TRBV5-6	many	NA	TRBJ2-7	CASSLWGDEQYF	TGTGCCAGCAGCTTGTGGGGGGACGAGCAGTACTTC